This TCR beta chain derives from a study of regulatory T cells in long-lasting Graves disease. Study conclusions and caveats: New patients shared roughly 1,000 public clonotypes, and persistent patients shared more, with around 2,600. Relative to newly diagnosed Graves' patients, persistent ones had lower TCR diversity. Sample size was small, which may have lowered accuracy.

With iRepertoire HTBI primers and Arm-PCR of CDR3 regions, TCR beta libraries were built. TCRdb fed the multiplex PCR reads into MiXCR, producing one record per CDR3 protein. The sample has a few hundred thousand distinct CDR3 sequences, 23% seen once. Time point denoted: persistent/refractory GD, antithyroid drugs over 5 years with positive TRAb. Extracted PBMC RNA gave rise to the TCR library. Patients all came to the study from an endocrinology department in Xi'an, China. This clonotype was counted a few times. Its antigen is not identified. Germline loops: CDR1 SGDLS, CDR2 YYNGEE. V lost 3 bases to trimming and J lost 1 base; unmatched junction nucleotides: 4. The CDR3 consists of 14 residues.

The sample here was peripheral blood mononuclear cells (PBMCs), taken when the disease was refractory, from a patient treated with antithyroid drugs. The clonotype originates from a female donor with Graves disease. The chain is built from TRBV9 and TRBJ2-7, with 7 positions matching TRBD1. DNA of the CDR3: TGTGCCAGCAGCGAAGGACAGGTTTCCTACGAGCAGTACTTC. Residues: CASSEGQVSYEQYF.